This T cell receptor beta chain was sequenced during a study of vaccination effects on CD4 cells after COVID-19. Study context: Cultures of roughly 2 million PBMC per well contained 10 IU/ml IL-2 plus 10 ug/ml peptides. Study results and limitations: Few convalescent patients were included, and no early post-infection timepoints were sampled.

Germline V gives CDR1 LNHDA, CDR2 SQIVND (reference sequence). The CDR3 consists of 17 residues. V was shortened by 7 bases and J by 5 bases, with 25 bases between the two germline ends. The culture ran for approximately 10 days, and then CD4+ T cells were isolated. Half-medium replacement with IL-2 medium occurred on days 3 and 7. Only a few counts were recorded for this clone. Its specificity is unknown. This table comes from immunoSEQ multiplex PCR, and its TCRdb copy is limited to in-frame clones, with some not included. The data contain 35,000 to 40,000 clones, approximately 75% of them singletons.

The gene calls are TRBV19 and TRBJ2-3; possible D gene TRBD2, 6 bases. The specimen comprised CD4+ T cells from PBMCs cultured without peptide, sampled before COVID-19 vaccination. This sequence originates from a human donor who received a COVID-19 vaccine. The CDR3 reads CASTSTGRDLVGDTQYF. CDR3 nucleotides: TGTGCCAGTACCTCGACTGGGCGGGATTTGGTGGGAGATACGCAGTATTTT. The full variable domain, with the rest looked up from reference TRBV19 and TRBJ2-3, is DGGITQSPKYLFRKEGQNVTLSCEQNLNHDAMYWYRQDPGQGLRLIYYSQIVNDFQKGDIAEGYSVSREKKESFPLTVTSAQKNPTAFYLCASTSTGRDLVGDTQYFGPGTRLTVL.